The 23 T cell receptor beta chains listed next were all sequenced from one sample in a study of blood T cell repertoires in COVID-19. The data were produced by immunoSEQ multiplex PCR, yet TCRdb's version contains in-frame clones alone and is incomplete. The sample carries 200,000 to 300,000 clones, about 90% recorded once. The sample was peripheral blood. The source is a man aged 55 to 69 who had recovered from COVID-19.

This clone appeared a single time. The chain couples TRBV6-5 to TRBJ1-3; 7 bases align to TRBD1. The CDR3 is made up of 14 amino acids. Germline loops: CDR1 MNHEY, CDR2 SVGAGI. Losses at the gene ends were 3 bases for V and 4 bases for J; bases not matched to a gene: 3. The CDR3 region is CASSYLTGGNTIYF. CDR3 DNA: TGTGCCAGCAGTTATTTGACAGGGGGAAACACCATATATTTT.

V gene TRBV4-2 combines with J gene TRBJ2-2; perhaps TRBD2 as D (5 bases). Looked up from germline, CDR1 is LGHNA and CDR2 is YNFKEQ. The V end was cut by 5 bases, the J end by 1 base, with 11 bases between. The CDR3 contains 15 residues. For the CDR3, the DNA is TGTGCCAGCAGCGAGAGACTACTGAACACCGGGGAGCTGTTTTTT. This translates into CASSERLLNTGELFF.

The rearrangement joins TRBV19 to TRBJ1-5; 7 bases are a match to TRBD1. V was pared by 6 bases and J by 6 bases, with 8 bases of the junction left unmatched. Germline values: CDR1 LNHDA, CDR2 SQIVND (reference sequence). The CDR3 consists of 14 residues. CDR3 sequence: CASRDTGVGQPQHF. CDR3 DNA sequence: TGTGCCAGTAGGGATACAGGGGTGGGTCAGCCCCAGCATTTT.

This chain links TRBV2 with TRBJ1-5; TRBD1 agrees at 7 bases. J lost 3 bases, V lost 6 bases, and 8 bases had no gene match. CDR1 is SNHLY, CDR2 FYNNEI, per germline. The CDR3 spans 15 residues. CDR3: CASSVRDSTNQPQHF. CDR3 nucleotide sequence: TGTGCCAGCAGCGTCAGGGACAGTACCAATCAGCCCCAGCATTTT.

The chain carries TRBV5-6 and TRBJ2-4, with D maybe TRBD2 (6 bases). CDR1 SGHDT and CDR2 YYEEEE come from the germline V gene. The CDR3 runs 16 residues. V dropped 0 bases and J dropped 0 bases, with 10 bases sitting between them. The CDR3: CASSLGGTVAKNIQYF. The DNA for the CDR3 is TGTGCCAGCAGCTTGGGGGGGACTGTAGCCAAAAACATTCAGTACTTC.

The chain is built from TRBV28 and TRBJ1-4, with no clear D. The V gene lost 5 bases and the J gene lost 0 bases, with 10 bases spanning the gap. Germline-derived CDR1 and CDR2 are MDHEN and SYDVKM. This CDR3 is built from 15 residues. This CDR3 is CASSPPTPTNEKLFF. The CDR3 nucleotides are TGTGCCAGCAGTCCCCCAACACCAACTAATGAAAAACTGTTTTTT.

The chain couples TRBV28 to TRBJ2-1; maybe TRBD2 (6 bases). The CDR3 loop spans 16 amino acids. Germline loops: CDR1 MDHEN, CDR2 SYDVKM. Trimming shortened V by 3 bases and J by 7 bases, and 19 bases separated the two germline ends. CDR3 sequence reads: CASSLLGGELINEQFF. The DNA for the CDR3 is TGTGCCAGCAGTTTGCTTGGCGGGGAGCTAATAAATGAGCAGTTCTTC.

This clone was counted a single time. The chain recombines TRBV5-5 with TRBJ2-1, with TRBD1 identical over 8 bases. V gave up 4 bases and J gave up 3 bases; unmatched junction bases: 6. CDR1 is SGHKS, CDR2 YYEKEE, per germline (reference sequence). The CDR3 sequence is 15 residues long. CDR3 coding DNA: TGTGCCAGCAGCGGTACAGGGGGATACTACAATGAGCAGTTCTTC. Residues: CASSGTGGYYNEQFF.

V and J are TRBV6-2 or TRBV6-3 and TRBJ2-1, with 11 bases fitting TRBD2. With 4 bases clipped from V and 8 bases from J, the junction kept 16 bases outside the gene matches. The germline V gene has CDR1 MNHEY and CDR2 SVGEGT. The CDR3 consists of 18 residues. The CDR3 DNA sequence: TGTGCCAGCAGTTCGATTAGCGGGGGGGCCTTCTTGTTGGATGAGCAGTTCTTC. Protein: CASSSISGGAFLLDEQFF.

In DNA form, the CDR3 reads TGCGCCAGCAGAGATCAGGGTGAAGCTTTCTTT. It codes for CASRDQGEAFF. This chain joins TRBV10-2 and TRBJ1-1; a weak D match, TRBD1 (5 bases). CDR3 length equals 11 residues. The V end lost 6 bases, the J end lost 7 bases, and 9 bases lay between the germline ends. Germline assignment: CDR1 WSHSY and CDR2 SAAADI.

The V and J genes are TRBV29-1 and TRBJ2-3, with TRBD2 identical over 9 bases. There are 16 residues in the CDR3. The V segment lost 4 bases and the J segment 5 bases; nucleotides outside the gene matches: 13. The germline CDR1 and CDR2 sequences are SQVTM and ANQGSEA. CDR3 sequence: CSVGGLQVAGVDTQYF. CDR3 DNA: TGCAGCGTTGGTGGACTGCAAGTAGCGGGGGTAGATACGCAGTATTTT.

V is TRBV6-1 and J is TRBJ2-1, with 11 bases identical to TRBD1. Trimming cost V 4 bases and J 4 bases; bases outside gene matches: 6. CDR1 is MNHNS and CDR2 is SASEGT in the germline V gene. The CDR3 sequence is 16 residues long. CDR3 DNA: TGTGCCAGCAGTGCGGTCGGGACAGGGGGTTACAATGAGCAGTTCTTC. Encoded protein: CASSAVGTGGYNEQFF.

At least ten counts were recorded for this clone. V usage is TRBV3-1 (or the pseudogene TRBV3-2) and J usage is TRBJ1-1, with 7 bases matching TRBD1. Trimming at V came to 2 bases and at J to 5 bases, leaving 17 bases not matched to a gene. The CDR3 runs to 18 residues. The germline CDR1 and CDR2 sequences are LGHDT and YNNKEL (reference sequence). DNA for the CDR3: TGTGCCAGCAGCCAAAGCCCTTTCCTGACAGGGTTTGTAACTGAAGCTTTCTTT. Translated, it gives CASSQSPFLTGFVTEAFF.

The V gene is TRBV6-5, the J gene TRBJ1-5, with D possibly matching TRBD1 (6 bases). Germline CDR1 MNHEY, CDR2 SVGAGI. Trimming took off 7 bases at V and 3 bases at J, with 10 bases between the two ends. This CDR3 contains 13 residues. The CDR3 DNA is TGTGCCAGCACAGGACAGACCAATCAGCCCCAGCATTTT. Protein: CASTGQTNQPQHF.

This chain links TRBV20-1 with TRBJ2-3, with 7 bases matching TRBD2. CDR1 and CDR2 from the germline V gene are DFQATT and SNEGSKA (reference sequence). After removal of 6 bases from V and 1 base from J, the junction contained 4 bases not matched to a gene. This CDR3 region has 13 residues. The CDR3 sequence: CSASGGGTDTQYF. CDR3 nucleotide sequence: TGCAGTGCAAGTGGGGGGGGCACAGATACGCAGTATTTT.

V and J are TRBV6-5 and TRBJ1-5; unclear D gene. In germline, CDR1 is MNHEY, CDR2 SVGAGI. Trimming pared 6 bases from V and 11 bases from J, leaving 20 bases between. The CDR3 has 14 amino acids. This chain's CDR3 is CASSRENWYPAQHF. CDR3 in DNA: TGTGCCAGCAGCCGCGAGAATTGGTATCCCGCCCAGCATTTT.

This chain joins TRBV13 and TRBJ2-3; 10 bases line up with TRBD2. Losses at the gene ends were 5 bases for V and 2 bases for J; bases not matched to a gene: 7. CDR3 length: 16 residues. The V gene's germline CDR1 is PRHDT and CDR2 FYEKMQ (reference sequence). The CDR3: CASSLDSGGFTDTQYF. The CDR3, as DNA: TGTGCCAGCAGCCTTGATAGCGGGGGGTTCACAGATACGCAGTATTTT. The complete variable domain, with remaining parts taken from reference TRBV13 and TRBJ2-3, reads AAGVIQSPRHLIKEKRETATLKCYPIPRHDTVYWYQQGPGQDPQFLISFYEKMQSDKGSIPDRFSAQQFSDYHSELNMSSLELGDSALYFCASSLDSGGFTDTQYFGPGTRLTVL.

The chain links TRBV11-1 to TRBJ2-1; TRBD2 is a possible D gene (7 bases). The V gene lost 7 bases and the J gene lost 3 bases, with 19 bases spanning the gap. This CDR3 is 16 amino acids long. Germline CDR1 is SGHAT and CDR2 is FQDESV (reference sequence). This CDR3 reads CASTSGRGGFYNEQFF. The CDR3 DNA reads as TGTGCCAGCACCTCAGGGAGGGGGGGCTTCTACAATGAGCAGTTCTTC.

The V gene is TRBV13, the J gene TRBJ2-7, with D possibly TRBD2 on 7 matching bases. V lost 5 bases to trimming and J lost 2 bases, with 16 bases between them. The CDR3 is made up of 15 amino acids. CDR1 is PRHDT, CDR2 FYEKMQ, per germline (reference sequence). CDR3 coding DNA: TGTGCCAGCAGCCCCGGTCGGGGGGCGACCTACGAGCAGTACTTC. It codes for CASSPGRGATYEQYF.

The chain carries TRBV30 and TRBJ1-2, with TRBD1 as a possible D gene (5 bases). The V gene's germline CDR1 is GTSNPN and CDR2 SVGIG (reference sequence). The CDR3 sequence is 13 residues long. The V end lost 5 bases, the J end lost 0 bases, and 10 bases lay between the germline ends. The CDR3 sequence: CAWGGTSNYGYTF. The CDR3 DNA is TGTGCCTGGGGCGGGACTTCTAACTATGGCTACACCTTC.

Only one count was recorded for this clone. V is TRBV2 and J is TRBJ1-5, with TRBD1 as a possible D gene (6 bases). Germline CDR1 SNHLY, CDR2 FYNNEI. The CDR3 is made up of 13 amino acids. V was shortened by 9 bases and J by 4 bases, with 13 bases between the two germline ends. The CDR3 region is CASSPGVNQPQHF. Here the CDR3 DNA reads TGTGCCAGTTCCCCAGGGGTTAATCAGCCCCAGCATTTT.

The genes are TRBV19 and TRBJ2-4; a possible D gene is TRBD2 (5 bases). This CDR3 has 16 amino acids. Germline loops: CDR1 LNHDA, CDR2 SQIVND (reference sequence). V was shortened by 1 base and J by 3 bases, with 13 bases between the two germline ends. This CDR3 is CASSIVFPEGKNIQYF. DNA of the CDR3: TGTGCCAGTAGTATAGTTTTCCCAGAGGGCAAAAACATTCAGTACTTC.

The chain couples TRBV3-1 (or the pseudogene TRBV3-2) to TRBJ1-2; no clear D gene. Trimming removed 0 bases at V and 7 bases at J, with 12 bases between. This CDR3 is built from 14 residues. Germline loops: CDR1 LGHDT, CDR2 YNNKEL (reference sequence). Here the CDR3 reads CASSQDRRGTGYTF. The CDR3 DNA reads as TGTGCCAGCAGCCAAGACCGACGCGGTACTGGCTACACCTTC.